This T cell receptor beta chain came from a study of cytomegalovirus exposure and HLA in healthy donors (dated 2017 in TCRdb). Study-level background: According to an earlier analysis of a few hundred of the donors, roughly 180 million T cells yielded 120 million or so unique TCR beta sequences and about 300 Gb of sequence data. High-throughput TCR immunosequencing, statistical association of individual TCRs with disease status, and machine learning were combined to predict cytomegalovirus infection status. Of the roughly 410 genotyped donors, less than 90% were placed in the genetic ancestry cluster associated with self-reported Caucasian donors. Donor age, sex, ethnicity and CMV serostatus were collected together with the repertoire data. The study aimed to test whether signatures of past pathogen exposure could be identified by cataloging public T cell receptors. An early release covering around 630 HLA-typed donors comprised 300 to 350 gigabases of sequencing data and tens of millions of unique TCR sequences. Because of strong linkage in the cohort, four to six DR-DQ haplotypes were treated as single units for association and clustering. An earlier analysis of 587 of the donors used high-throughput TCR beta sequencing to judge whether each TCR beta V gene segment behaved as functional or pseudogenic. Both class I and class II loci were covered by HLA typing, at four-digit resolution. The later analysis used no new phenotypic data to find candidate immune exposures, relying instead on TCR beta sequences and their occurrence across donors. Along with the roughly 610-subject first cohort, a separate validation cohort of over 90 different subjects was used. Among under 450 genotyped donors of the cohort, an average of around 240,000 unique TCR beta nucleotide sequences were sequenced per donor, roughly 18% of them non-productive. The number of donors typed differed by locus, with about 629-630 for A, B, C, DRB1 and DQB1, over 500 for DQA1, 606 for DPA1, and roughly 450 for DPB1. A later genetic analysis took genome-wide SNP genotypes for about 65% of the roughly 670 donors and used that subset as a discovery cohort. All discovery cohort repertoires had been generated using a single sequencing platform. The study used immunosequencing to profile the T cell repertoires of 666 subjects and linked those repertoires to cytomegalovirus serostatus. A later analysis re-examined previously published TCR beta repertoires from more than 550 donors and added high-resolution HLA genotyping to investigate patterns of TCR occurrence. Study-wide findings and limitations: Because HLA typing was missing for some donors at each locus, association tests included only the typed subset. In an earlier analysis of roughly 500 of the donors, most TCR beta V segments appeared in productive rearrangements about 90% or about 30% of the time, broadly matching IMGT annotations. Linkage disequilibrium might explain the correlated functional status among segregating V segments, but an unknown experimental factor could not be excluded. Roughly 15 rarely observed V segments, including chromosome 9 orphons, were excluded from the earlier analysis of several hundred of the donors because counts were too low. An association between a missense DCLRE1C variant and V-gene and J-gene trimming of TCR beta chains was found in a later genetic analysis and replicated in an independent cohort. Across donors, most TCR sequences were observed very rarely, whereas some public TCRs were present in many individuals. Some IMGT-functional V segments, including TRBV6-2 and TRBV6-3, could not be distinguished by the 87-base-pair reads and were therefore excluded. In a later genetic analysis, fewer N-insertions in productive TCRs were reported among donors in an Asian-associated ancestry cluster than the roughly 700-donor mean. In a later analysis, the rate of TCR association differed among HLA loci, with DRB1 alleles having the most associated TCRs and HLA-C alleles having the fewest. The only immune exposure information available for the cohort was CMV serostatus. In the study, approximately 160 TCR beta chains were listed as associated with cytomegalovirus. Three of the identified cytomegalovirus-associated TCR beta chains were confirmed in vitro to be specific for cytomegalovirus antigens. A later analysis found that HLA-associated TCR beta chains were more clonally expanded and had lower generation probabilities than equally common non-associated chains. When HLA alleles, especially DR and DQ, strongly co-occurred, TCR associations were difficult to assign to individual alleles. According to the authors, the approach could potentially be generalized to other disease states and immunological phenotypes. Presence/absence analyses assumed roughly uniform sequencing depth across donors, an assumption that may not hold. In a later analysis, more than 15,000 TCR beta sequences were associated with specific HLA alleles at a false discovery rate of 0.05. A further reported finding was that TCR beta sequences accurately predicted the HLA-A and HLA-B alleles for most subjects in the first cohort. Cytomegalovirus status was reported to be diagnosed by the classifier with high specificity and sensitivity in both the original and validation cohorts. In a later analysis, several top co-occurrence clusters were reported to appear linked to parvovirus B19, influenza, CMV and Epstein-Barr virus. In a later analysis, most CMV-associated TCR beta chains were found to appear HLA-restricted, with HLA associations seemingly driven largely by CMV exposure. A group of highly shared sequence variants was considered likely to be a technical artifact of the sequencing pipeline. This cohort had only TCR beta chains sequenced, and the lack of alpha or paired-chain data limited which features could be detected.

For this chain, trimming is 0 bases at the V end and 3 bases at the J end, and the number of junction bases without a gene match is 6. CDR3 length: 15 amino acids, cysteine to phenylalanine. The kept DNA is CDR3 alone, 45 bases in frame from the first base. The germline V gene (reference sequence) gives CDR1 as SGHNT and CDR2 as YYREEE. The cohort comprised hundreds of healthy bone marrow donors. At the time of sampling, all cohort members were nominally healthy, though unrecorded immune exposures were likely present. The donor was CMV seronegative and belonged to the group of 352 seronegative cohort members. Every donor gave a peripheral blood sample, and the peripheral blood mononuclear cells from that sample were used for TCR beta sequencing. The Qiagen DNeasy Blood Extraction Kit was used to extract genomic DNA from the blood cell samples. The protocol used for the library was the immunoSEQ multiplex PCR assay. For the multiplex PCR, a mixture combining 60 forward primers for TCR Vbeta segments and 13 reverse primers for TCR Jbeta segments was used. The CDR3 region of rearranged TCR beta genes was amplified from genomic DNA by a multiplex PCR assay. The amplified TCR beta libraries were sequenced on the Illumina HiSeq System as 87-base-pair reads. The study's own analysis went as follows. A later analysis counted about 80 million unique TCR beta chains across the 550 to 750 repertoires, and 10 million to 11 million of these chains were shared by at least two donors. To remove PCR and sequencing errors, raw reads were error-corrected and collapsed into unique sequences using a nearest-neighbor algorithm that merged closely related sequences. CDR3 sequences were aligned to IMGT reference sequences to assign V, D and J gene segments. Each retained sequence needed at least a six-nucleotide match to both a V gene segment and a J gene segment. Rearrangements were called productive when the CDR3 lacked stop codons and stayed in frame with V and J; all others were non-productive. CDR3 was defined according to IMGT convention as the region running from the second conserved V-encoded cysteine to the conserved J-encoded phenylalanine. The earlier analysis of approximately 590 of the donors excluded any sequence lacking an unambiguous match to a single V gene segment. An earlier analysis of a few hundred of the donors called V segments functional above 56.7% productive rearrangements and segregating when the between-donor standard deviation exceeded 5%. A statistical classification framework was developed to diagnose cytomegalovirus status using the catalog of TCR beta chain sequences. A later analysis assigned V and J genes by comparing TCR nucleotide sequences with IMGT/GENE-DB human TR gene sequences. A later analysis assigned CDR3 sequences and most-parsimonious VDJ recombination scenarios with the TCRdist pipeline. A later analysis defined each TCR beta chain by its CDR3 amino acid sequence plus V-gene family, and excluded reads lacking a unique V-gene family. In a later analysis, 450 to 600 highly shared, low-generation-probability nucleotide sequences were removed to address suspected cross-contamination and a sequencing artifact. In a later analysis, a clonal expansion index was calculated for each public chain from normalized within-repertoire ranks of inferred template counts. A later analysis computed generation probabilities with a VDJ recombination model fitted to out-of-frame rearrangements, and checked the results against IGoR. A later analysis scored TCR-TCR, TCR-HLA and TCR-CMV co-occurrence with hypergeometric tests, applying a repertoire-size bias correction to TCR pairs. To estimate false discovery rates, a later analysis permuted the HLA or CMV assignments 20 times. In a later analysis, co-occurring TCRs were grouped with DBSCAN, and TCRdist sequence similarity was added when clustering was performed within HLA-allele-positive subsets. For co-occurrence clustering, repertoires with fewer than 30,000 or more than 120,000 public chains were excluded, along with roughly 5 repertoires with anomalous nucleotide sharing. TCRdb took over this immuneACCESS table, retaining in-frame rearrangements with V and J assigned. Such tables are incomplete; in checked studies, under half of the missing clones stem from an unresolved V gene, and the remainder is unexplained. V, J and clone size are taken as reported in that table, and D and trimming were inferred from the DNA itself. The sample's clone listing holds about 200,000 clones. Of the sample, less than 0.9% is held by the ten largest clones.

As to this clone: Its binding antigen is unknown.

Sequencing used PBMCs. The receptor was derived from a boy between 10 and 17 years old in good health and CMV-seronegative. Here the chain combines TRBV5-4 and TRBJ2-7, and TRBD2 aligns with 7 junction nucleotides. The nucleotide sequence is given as TGTGCCAGCAGCTTGGCGCGTGGGGGGGGCTACGAGCAGTACTTC. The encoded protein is CASSLARGGGYEQYF.